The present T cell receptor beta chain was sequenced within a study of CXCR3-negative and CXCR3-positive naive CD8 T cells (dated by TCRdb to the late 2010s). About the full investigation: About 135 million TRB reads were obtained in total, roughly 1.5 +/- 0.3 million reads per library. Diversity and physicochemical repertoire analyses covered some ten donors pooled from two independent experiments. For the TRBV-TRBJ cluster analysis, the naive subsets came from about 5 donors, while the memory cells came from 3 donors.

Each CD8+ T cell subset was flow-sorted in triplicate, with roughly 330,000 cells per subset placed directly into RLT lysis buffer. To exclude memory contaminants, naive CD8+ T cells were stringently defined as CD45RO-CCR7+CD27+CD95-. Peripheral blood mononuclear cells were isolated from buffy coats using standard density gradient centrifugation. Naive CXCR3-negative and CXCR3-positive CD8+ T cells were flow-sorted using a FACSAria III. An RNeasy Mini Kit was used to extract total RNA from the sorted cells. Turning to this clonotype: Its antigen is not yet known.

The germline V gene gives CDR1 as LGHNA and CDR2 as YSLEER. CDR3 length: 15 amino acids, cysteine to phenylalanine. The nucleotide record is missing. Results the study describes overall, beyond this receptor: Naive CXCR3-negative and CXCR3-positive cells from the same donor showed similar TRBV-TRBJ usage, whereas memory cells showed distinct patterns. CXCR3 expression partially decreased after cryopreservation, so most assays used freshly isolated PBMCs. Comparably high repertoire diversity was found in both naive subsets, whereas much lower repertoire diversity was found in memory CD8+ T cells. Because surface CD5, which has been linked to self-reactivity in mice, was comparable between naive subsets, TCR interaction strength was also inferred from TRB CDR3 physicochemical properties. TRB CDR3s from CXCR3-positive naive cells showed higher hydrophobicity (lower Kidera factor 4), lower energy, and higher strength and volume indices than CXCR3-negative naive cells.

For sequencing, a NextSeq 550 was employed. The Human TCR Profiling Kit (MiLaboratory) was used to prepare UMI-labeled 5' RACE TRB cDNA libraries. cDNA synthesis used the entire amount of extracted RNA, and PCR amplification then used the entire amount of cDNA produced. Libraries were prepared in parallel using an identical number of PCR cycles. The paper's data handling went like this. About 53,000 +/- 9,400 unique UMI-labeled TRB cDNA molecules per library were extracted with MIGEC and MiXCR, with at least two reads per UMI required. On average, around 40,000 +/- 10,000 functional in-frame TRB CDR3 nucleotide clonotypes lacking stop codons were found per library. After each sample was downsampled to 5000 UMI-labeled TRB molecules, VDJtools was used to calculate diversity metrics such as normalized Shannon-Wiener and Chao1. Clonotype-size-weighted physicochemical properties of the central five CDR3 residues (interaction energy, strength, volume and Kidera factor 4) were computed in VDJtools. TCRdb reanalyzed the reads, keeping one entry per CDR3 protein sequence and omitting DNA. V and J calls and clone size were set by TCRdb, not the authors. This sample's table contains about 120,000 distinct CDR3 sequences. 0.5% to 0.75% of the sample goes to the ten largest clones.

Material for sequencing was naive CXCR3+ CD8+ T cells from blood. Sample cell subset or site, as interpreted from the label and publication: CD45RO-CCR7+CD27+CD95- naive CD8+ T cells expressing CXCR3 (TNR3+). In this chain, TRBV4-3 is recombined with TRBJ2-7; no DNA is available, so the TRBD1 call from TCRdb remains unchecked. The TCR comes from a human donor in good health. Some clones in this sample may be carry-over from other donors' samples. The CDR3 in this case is CASSQEGTGSYEQYF.